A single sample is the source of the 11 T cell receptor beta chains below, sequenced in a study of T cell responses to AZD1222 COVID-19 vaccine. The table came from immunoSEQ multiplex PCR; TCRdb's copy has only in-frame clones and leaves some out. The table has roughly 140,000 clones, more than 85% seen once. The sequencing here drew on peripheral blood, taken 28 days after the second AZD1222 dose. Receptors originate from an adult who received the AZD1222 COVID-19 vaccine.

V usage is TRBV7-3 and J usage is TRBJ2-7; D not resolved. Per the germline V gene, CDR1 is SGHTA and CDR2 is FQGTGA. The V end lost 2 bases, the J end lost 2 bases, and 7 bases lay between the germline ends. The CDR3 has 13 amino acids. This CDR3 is CASSLGRTYEQYF. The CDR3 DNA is TGTGCCAGCAGCTTAGGTAGAACCTACGAGCAGTACTTC.

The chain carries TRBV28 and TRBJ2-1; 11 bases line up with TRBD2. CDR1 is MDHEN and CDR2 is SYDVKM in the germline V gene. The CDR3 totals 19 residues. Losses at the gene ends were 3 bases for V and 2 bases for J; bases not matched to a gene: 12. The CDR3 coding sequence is TGTGCCAGCAGTTTGCTGGCGACTAGCGGGACGTTCACCTACAATGAGCAGTTCTTC. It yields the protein CASSLLATSGTFTYNEQFF. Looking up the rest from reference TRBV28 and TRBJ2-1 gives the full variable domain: DVKVTQSSRYLVKRTGEKVFLECVQDMDHENMFWYRQDPGLGLRLIYFSYDVKMKEKGDIPEGYSVSREKKERFSLILESASTNQTSMYLCASSLLATSGTFTYNEQFFGPGTRLTVL.

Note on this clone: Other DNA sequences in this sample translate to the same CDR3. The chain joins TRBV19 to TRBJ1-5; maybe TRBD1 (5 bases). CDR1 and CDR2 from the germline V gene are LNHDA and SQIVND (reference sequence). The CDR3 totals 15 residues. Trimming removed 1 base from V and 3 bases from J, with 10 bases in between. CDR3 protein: CASSIVAGNNQPQHF. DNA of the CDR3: TGTGCCAGTAGTATAGTAGCAGGGAACAATCAGCCCCAGCATTTT. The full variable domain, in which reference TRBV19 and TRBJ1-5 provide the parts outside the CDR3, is DGGITQSPKYLFRKEGQNVTLSCEQNLNHDAMYWYRQDPGQGLRLIYYSQIVNDFQKGDIAEGYSVSREKKESFPLTVTSAQKNPTAFYLCASSIVAGNNQPQHFGDGTRLSIL.

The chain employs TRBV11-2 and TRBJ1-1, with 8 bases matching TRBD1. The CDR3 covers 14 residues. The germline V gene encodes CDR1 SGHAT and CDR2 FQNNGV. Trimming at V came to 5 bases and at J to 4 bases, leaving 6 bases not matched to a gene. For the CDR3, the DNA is TGTGCCAGCAGCCCTCCGGGACAGGTCACTGAAGCTTTCTTT. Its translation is CASSPPGQVTEAFF. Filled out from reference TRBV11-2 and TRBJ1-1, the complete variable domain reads EAGVAQSPRYKIIEKRQSVAFWCNPISGHATLYWYQQILGQGPKLLIQFQNNGVVDDSQLPKDRFSAERLKGVDSTLKIQPAKLEDSAVYLCASSPPGQVTEAFFGQGTRLTVV.

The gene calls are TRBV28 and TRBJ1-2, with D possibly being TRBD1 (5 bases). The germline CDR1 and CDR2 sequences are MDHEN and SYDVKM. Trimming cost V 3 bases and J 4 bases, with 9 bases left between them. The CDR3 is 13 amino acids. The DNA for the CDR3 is TGTGCCAGCAGTTTTCAGGGTCCCTATGGCTACACCTTC. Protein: CASSFQGPYGYTF.

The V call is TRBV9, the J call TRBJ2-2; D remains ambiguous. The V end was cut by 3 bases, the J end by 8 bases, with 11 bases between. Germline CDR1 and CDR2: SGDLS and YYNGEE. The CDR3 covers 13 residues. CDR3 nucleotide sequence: TGTGCCAGCAGCGCCGCCCCCCTTGGGGAGCTGTTTTTT. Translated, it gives CASSAAPLGELFF. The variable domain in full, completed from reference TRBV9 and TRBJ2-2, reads DSGVTQTPKHLITATGQRVTLRCSPRSGDLSVYWYQQSLDQGLQFLIQYYNGEERAKGNILERFSAQQFPDLHSELNLSSLELGDSALYFCASSAAPLGELFFGEGSRLTVL.

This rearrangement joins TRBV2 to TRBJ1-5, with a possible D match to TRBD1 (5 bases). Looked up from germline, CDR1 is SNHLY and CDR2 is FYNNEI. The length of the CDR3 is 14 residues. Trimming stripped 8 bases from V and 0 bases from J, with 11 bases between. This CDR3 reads CASGDSNSNQPQHF. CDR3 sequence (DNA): TGTGCCAGCGGGGACTCCAATAGCAATCAGCCCCAGCATTTT.

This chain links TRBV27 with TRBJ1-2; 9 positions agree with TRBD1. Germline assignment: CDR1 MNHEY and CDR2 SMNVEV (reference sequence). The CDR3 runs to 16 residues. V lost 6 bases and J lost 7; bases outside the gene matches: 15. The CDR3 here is CASRPDRGVGLGGYTF. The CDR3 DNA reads TGTGCCAGCAGACCGGACAGGGGTGTCGGTTTAGGTGGCTACACCTTC.

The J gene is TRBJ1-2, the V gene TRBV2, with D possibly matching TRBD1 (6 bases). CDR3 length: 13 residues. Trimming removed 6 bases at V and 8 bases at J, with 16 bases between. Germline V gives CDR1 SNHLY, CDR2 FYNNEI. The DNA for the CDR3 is TGTGCCAGCAGGGGGAACAGGGTGTCGGGCTACACCTTC. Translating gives CASRGNRVSGYTF.

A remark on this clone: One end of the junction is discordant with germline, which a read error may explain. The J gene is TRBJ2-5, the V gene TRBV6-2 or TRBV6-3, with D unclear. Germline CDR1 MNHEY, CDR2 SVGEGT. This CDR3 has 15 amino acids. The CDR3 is CASSWARVYQESQYF. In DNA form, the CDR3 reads TGTGCCAGCAGTTGGGCTCGAGTGTACCAAGAGTCCCAGTACTTC.

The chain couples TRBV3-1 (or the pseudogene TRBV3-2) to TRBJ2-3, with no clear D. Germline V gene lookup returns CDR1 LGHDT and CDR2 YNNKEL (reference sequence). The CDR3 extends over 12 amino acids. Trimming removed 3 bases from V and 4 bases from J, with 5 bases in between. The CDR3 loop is CASSHIPDTQYF. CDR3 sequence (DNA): TGTGCCAGCAGCCATATTCCAGATACGCAGTATTTT.